What follows is one T cell receptor beta chain and its context. This sequence is one base from a far larger clone and is likely a read error. Template was genomic DNA; TCR beta CDR3 amplified in two multiplex PCR rounds. First-round PCR, the initial amplification, used primers specific to each TRBV and TRBJ gene. There were universal primers used in the second PCR round. Each CDR3 protein is one row after TCRdb ran MiXCR on the multiplex PCR reads. This table has 30,000 to 40,000 distinct CDR3 sequences, 30% to 35% appearing once. The data originate from a study of prognosis after radiotherapy for stage I lung cancer. As for the study in general: Participants consisted of stage I non-small cell lung cancer patients, who were enrolled between 2018 and early 2019. All non-small cell lung cancer patients were considered medically inoperable.

All patients, having had no prior chemotherapy, radiotherapy or other malignancies, were node-negative on CT and PET/CT. The source material was PBMCs, sampled before or after stereotactic body radiation therapy (not recorded which). This clonotype was obtained from a donor aged 50 or older with non-small cell lung cancer.

CDR3 loop: CASSPRLPYNEQFF. The CDR3 DNA is TGTGCCAGCAGCCCGAGACTACCCTACAATGAGCAGTTCTTC. The chain employs TRBV7-9 and TRBJ2-1; a weak D match, TRBD2 (5 bases). The CDR3 contains 14 residues. Germline CDR1 is SEHNR and CDR2 is FQNEAQ (reference sequence). The ends were cut back, 5 bases at V and 2 bases at J, with 10 bases in the middle.